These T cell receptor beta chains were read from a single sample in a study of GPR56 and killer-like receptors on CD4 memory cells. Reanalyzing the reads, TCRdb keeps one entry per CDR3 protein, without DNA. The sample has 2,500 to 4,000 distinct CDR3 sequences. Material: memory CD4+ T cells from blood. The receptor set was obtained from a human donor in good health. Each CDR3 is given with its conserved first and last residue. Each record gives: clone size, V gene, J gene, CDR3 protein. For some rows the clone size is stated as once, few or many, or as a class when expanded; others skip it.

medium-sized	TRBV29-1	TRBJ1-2	CSVPGTQGSYGYTF
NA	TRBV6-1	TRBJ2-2	CASRETSGGPRANTGELFF
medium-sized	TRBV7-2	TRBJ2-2	CASSFISNTGELFF
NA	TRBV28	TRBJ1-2	CASSSSGQGRSNYGYTF
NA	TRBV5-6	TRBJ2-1	CASSSPVGTNYNEQFF
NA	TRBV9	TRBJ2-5	CASSVGTPPETQYF
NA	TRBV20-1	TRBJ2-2	CSARPRRGYTGELFF
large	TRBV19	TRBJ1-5	CASTPGQFNQPQHF
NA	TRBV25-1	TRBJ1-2	CASSVGGTGGKGRKGYTF
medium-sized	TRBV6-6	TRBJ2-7	CASTVGGPLYEQYF
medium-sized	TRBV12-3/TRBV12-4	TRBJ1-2	CASSSAGPYGGYTF